This T cell receptor (beta chain) is from a study of cytotoxic CD8 clonotypes in ibrutinib-treated CLL (dated by TCRdb to the early 2020s). Background on the whole study: The cohort included about 15 treatment-naive and 11 relapsed/refractory patients; roughly 17 were IGHV unmutated. An average of roughly 270,000 productive templates and 94,082 productive rearrangements was obtained per sample. Cryopreserved peripheral blood mononuclear cells were obtained prior to treatment, at the time of response, and at either disease progression or sustained remission. Of the approximately 94 people in the trial, around 26 had longitudinal samples available. Responses were partial in roughly 24 patients and complete in 2; after median approximately 67 months follow-up, about 14 stayed in remission and 12 progressed. Response samples were obtained after a median of approximately twelve months of treatment, with a range of roughly 6 to 40 months. Every remission and progressive disease sample was obtained while ibrutinib was still being received by the patients.

Details on this clone: Its antigen remains undetermined. Within one base of it there is no much larger clone, and no base qualities were kept.

Findings and caveats that apply to the study as a whole: At baseline, clonality was higher than in age-matched healthy donors and showed a strong correlation with circulating CD8+ T-cell counts. Lymph node repertoires were not examined, and the timing of sampling was not matched between patients in sustained remission and those whose disease progressed. At ibrutinib response clonality went up, during sustained remission it held steady, and at progression it dropped back toward baseline. Public clonotypes were rare and either shrank or stayed stable during treatment, and the rise in clonality at ibrutinib response reflected expansion of private clonotypes.

The time point label on this specimen signifies: about eleven months on ibrutinib. About 2 micrograms of genomic DNA were extracted from cryopreserved PBMCs for TCR beta library preparation. Longitudinal blood samples from CLL patients on ibrutinib monotherapy were analyzed using high-throughput TCR beta sequencing. The patients took part in an open-label, single-center phase 2 trial of ibrutinib monotherapy. Each clonotype received, on average, around 10x coverage in deep resolution sequencing performed on a MiSeq, where the target depth lay between 1 in 1 million and 1 in 200,000 T cells. The immunoSEQ hsTCRB Kit was used to generate TCR beta libraries. In the source study's methods: ImmunoSEQ Data Assistant and ImmunoSEQ Analyzer were used for data analysis, and V, D and J genes were assigned according to IMGT definitions. Clonality, with values ranging from 0 to 1, was calculated as one minus the normalized Shannon entropy of productive rearrangement frequencies. Only overrepresented clonotypes making up at least 0.05% of each patient's repertoire were included in the public clonotype analysis. Some 13 repertoires from age-matched healthy donors, obtained from immuneACCESS, served as clonality controls. Drawn from immuneACCESS, this table holds only the in-frame rearrangements with V and J called that TCRdb kept. Clones are partly lost; checked studies trace under half to an unresolved V gene and leave the rest unexplained. From that table come the V and J calls and clone size; the DNA was used to work out D and trimming. This sample lists about 24,000 clones; roughly 70% were detected once. The ten largest clones capture roughly half of the sample.

V and J lose 8 bases and 2 bases, and a span of 19 bases separates them. Measured from the cysteine to the phenylalanine, the CDR3 is 15 residues long. Just CDR3 DNA is preserved here, 45 bases in frame from base 1. CDR1 MDHEN and CDR2 SYDVKM were looked up in the germline V gene. Sequencing used PBMCs, obtained after 12 months of ibrutinib treatment. Rearrangement joined TRBV28 to TRBJ2-7; TRBD2 could be the D gene, as 5 bases match. This TCR was recovered from a human donor with chronic lymphocytic leukemia. The CDR3 region has the sequence CASPPAGREAYEQYF. The DNA is TGTGCCAGCCCTCCCGCCGGCCGGGAAGCCTACGAGCAGTACTTC.